The rows below give T cell receptor beta chains drawn from one sample of a study of blood T cells in healthy people across ages. TCRdb used MiXCR to reprocess the 5' RACE reads, holding one entry per CDR3 protein. In the table there are hundreds of thousands of distinct CDR3 sequences, roughly 50% of which are singletons. Material for sequencing was blood. The source of these receptors is an elderly man in good health. Each CDR3 is given with its conserved first and last residue. D genes are given only for firm matches. For some rows the clone size is stated as once, few or many, or as a class when expanded; others skip it.

size	V	J	D	DNA	CDR3
once	TRBV11-2	TRBJ2-3	-	TGTGCCAGCAGCTTAAGCCACAGATACGCGTATTTT	CASSLSHRYAYF
-	TRBV7-2	TRBJ2-7	-	TGTGCCAGCAGCTTCCTAGCTGGCGAGCAGTACTTC	CASSFLAGEQYF
-	TRBV28	TRBJ2-3	TRBD2	TGTGCCAGCAGTTTATCTCGCGGGAGACTTGATACGCAGTATTTT	CASSLSRGRLDTQYF
-	TRBV29-1	TRBJ2-5	-	TGCAGCGGTTTCGGGGTCCAAGAGACCCAGTACTTC	CSGFGVQETQYF
few	TRBV29-1	TRBJ1-1	TRBD1	TGCTCATGCCCGGGACAGGGCGCTGAAGCTTTCTTT	CSCPGQGAEAFF
few	TRBV29-1	TRBJ2-3	TRBD2	TGCAGCGTTACAGGGTGGGGGACTAGCGGAGAGGGAGGATACGCGTATTTT	CSVTGWGTSGEGGYAYF
once	TRBV11-2	TRBJ2-5	-	TGTGCCAGCAGCTTATCGGCAGGGCCCTCGGAGACCCAGTACTTC	CASSLSAGPSETQYF
few	TRBV20-1	TRBJ1-2	-	TGCAGTGCAGAAACGCCGGGACACCCCTATGGCTACACCTTC	CSAETPGHPYGYTF
-	TRBV6-5	TRBJ1-2	TRBD1	TGTGCCAGCAGGACAGGGGGCTATGGCTACACCTTC	CASRTGGYGYTF
-	TRBV20-1	TRBJ2-5	-	TGCAGTGCTATACCTTCGGGGGGCTCCCAAGAGACCCAGTACTTC	CSAIPSGGSQETQYF
-	TRBV29-1	TRBJ2-7	TRBD2	TGCAGCGTTGAGGGGAGGGCGGACGAGCAGTACTTC	CSVEGRADEQYF
-	TRBV5-1	TRBJ2-7	TRBD1	TGCGCCAGCAGCAGGGGACAGGGGGCTGTCGAAGAGCAGTACTTC	CASSRGQGAVEEQYF
once	TRBV20-1	TRBJ2-2	TRBD1	TGCAGTGCTCCAAACAACCAGGACAGGCTCACCGGGGAGCTGTTTTTT	CSAPNNQDRLTGELFF
-	TRBV12-3/TRBV12-4	TRBJ1-2	-	TGTGCCAGCAGTCCCCCCGAGCGCAGATACTATGGCTACACCTTC	CASSPPERRYYGYTF
few	TRBV12-3/TRBV12-4	TRBJ2-5	-	TGTGCCAGCAGAGGAACAGGGCCCCAAGAGACCCAGTACTTC	CASRGTGPQETQYF
-	TRBV27	TRBJ1-2	-	TGTGCCAGCAGGGGGAGTTTAGCTAACTATGGCTACACCTTC	CASRGSLANYGYTF